A single sample is the source of the 6 T cell receptor beta chains below, sequenced in a study of blood T cell repertoires in COVID-19. Using immunoSEQ multiplex PCR, the repertoire was profiled, and TCRdb retains in-frame clones only, with some absent. Of around 30,000 clones in the sample, 85% were seen once. The sequencing input was peripheral blood. The receptors derive from a man in his fifties or sixties with active COVID-19.

This clone was observed once. The chain links TRBV7-2 to TRBJ1-6; a weak D match, TRBD1 (6 bases). The length of the CDR3 is 16 residues. V lost 5 bases, J lost 8 bases, and 19 bases lay in between. The germline V gene has CDR1 SGHTA and CDR2 FQGNSA. The CDR3 nucleotides are TGTGCCAGCAGCCCTCGCGGGGGGGCGCTGTATTCACCCCTCCACTTT. Protein sequence: CASSPRGGALYSPLHF. The whole variable domain, filled in from reference TRBV7-2 and TRBJ1-6, reads GAGVSQSPSNKVTEKGKDVELRCDPISGHTALYWYRQSLGQGLEFLIYFQGNSAPDKSGLPSDRFSAERTGGSVSTLTIQRTQQEDSAVYLCASSPRGGALYSPLHFGNGTRLTVT.

This sequence joins TRBV27 and TRBJ2-7; 10 bases are a match to TRBD2. The CDR3 is 16 amino acids. CDR1 is MNHEY and CDR2 is SMNVEV in the germline V gene (reference sequence). The junction had 16 bases not matched to a gene; V was cut back by 7 bases and J by 7 bases. CDR3 amino acids: CASTFTTAGGYGEQYF. The CDR3 coding sequence is TGTGCCAGCACTTTTACCACAGCGGGAGGGTACGGGGAGCAGTACTTC.

This chain connects TRBV6-5 to TRBJ1-3; no clear D gene. Per the germline V gene, CDR1 is MNHEY and CDR2 is SVGAGI. The ends were cut back, 7 bases at V and 4 bases at J, with 17 bases in the middle. There are 15 residues in the CDR3. CDR3 sequence: CASTPFGLRGNTIYF. CDR3 in DNA: TGTGCCAGCACCCCCTTTGGGTTGAGGGGAAACACCATATATTTT.

The chain links TRBV3-1 (or the pseudogene TRBV3-2) to TRBJ2-1; no definite D call. Looked up from germline, CDR1 is LGHDT and CDR2 is YNNKEL (reference sequence). The CDR3 runs 16 residues. The V gene lost 1 base and the J gene lost 1 base, with 11 bases spanning the gap. CDR3 bases: TGTGCCAGCAGCCAAGTTAGCTCTCTTTCCTACAATGAGCAGTTCTTC. It translates to CASSQVSSLSYNEQFF.

This clone turned up a few times. In DNA, the CDR3 is TGTGCAAGTCGCTTACCTCGGGACAGCGTGGAGACCCAGTACTTC. Its translation: CASRLPRDSVETQYF. V usage is TRBV12-2 and J usage is TRBJ2-5; TRBD1, as called in the table, went unchecked against the DNA. TRBV12-2 is described as a pseudogene. The CDR3 spans 15 residues.

V is TRBV12-5 and J is TRBJ2-7; no clear D gene. Trimming removed 1 base at V and 4 bases at J, with 11 bases between. From germline, CDR1 is LGHNT and CDR2 FRNRAP. The CDR3 is 14 amino acids. DNA for the CDR3: TGTGCTAGTGGTTTGGACTGGTATCCGTACGAGCAGTACTTC. The encoded protein is CASGLDWYPYEQYF.